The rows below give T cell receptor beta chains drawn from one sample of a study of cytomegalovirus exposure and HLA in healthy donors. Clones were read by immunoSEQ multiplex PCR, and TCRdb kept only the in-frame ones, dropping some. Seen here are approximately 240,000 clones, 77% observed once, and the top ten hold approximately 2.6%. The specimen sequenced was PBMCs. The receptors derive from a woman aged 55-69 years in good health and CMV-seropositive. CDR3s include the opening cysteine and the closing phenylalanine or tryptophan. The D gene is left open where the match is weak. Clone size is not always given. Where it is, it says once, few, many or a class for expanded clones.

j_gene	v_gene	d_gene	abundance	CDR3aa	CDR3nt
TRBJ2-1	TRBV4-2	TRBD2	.	CASSRTSGDGSYNEQFF	TGTGCCAGCAGCCGGACTAGCGGGGACGGCTCCTACAATGAGCAGTTCTTC
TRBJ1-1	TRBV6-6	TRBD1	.	CASSRQGPNTEAFF	TGTGCCAGCAGTCGACAGGGGCCGAACACTGAAGCTTTCTTT
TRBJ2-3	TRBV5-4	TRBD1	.	CASSPGQGRSTDTQYF	TGTGCCAGCAGCCCGGGACAGGGAAGAAGCACAGATACGCAGTATTTT
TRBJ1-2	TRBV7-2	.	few	CASSLVQGLYGYTF	TGTGCCAGCAGCTTAGTCCAGGGTCTCTATGGCTACACCTTC
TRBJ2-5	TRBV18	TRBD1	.	CASSPGTGDETQYF	TGTGCCAGCTCACCGGGGACAGGGGACGAGACCCAGTACTTC
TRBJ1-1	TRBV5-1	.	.	CASSRDINMNTEAFF	TGCGCCAGCAGCAGGGACATAAATATGAACACTGAAGCTTTCTTT
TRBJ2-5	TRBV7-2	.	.	CASSLWGLGQETQYF	TGTGCCAGCAGCTTATGGGGACTGGGACAAGAGACCCAGTACTTC
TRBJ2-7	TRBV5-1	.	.	CASSLAQVAYEQYF	TGCGCCAGCAGCTTGGCACAGGTGGCCTACGAGCAGTACTTC
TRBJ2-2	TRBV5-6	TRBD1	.	CASTIPTGGNGELFF	TGTGCCAGCACCATACCGACAGGGGGCAACGGGGAGCTGTTTTTT
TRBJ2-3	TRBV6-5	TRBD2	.	CASSYSGGARGDTQYF	TGTGCCAGCAGTTATAGCGGGGGGGCTCGGGGGGATACGCAGTATTTT
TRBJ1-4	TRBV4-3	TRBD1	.	CASSPLGSGQGNEKLFF	TGCGCCAGCAGCCCGCTAGGTTCGGGACAGGGTAATGAAAAACTGTTTTTT
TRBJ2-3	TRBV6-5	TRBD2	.	CASSLLAGSTDTQYF	TGTGCCAGCAGCCTCCTAGCGGGGAGCACAGATACGCAGTATTTT
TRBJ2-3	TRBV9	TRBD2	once	CASSATGTRADTQYF	TGTGCCAGCAGCGCGACCGGGACTAGGGCAGATACGCAGTATTTT
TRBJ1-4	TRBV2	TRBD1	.	CASSDRGPNEKLFF	TGTGCCAGCAGTGACAGGGGGCCTAATGAAAAACTGTTTTTT
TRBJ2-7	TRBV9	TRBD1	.	CASSVLGTGGEQYF	TGTGCCAGCAGCGTCCTCGGGACAGGGGGCGAGCAGTACTTC
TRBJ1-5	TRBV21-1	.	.	CASSREPSSGSIYSNQPQHF	TGTGCCAGCAGCAGGGAACCCTCCAGCGGCAGTATATATAGCAATCAGCCCCAGCATTTT